This passage covers 16 T cell receptor beta chains from one sample sequenced in a study of prognosis after radiotherapy for stage I lung cancer. Starting from genomic DNA, TCR beta CDR3 was amplified through two-round multiplex PCR. Used in first-round PCR were primers specific to each TRBV and TRBJ gene. Each CDR3 protein is one row after TCRdb ran MiXCR on the multiplex PCR reads. This repertoire shows fewer than 20,000 distinct CDR3 sequences, 44% found once; its top ten account for about 39%. The starting material was PBMCs, obtained before or after stereotactic body radiation therapy (not recorded which). The receptors originated from a donor aged 50 or older with non-small cell lung cancer.

The chain employs TRBV28 and TRBJ2-7; D perhaps matches TRBD2 (5 bases). This CDR3 is built from 14 residues. CDR1 is MDHEN and CDR2 is SYDVKM in the germline V gene. Trimming shortened V by 3 bases and J by 4 bases, and 13 bases separated the two germline ends. CDR3 coding DNA: TGTGCCAGCAGTTTTAGCGACAATACTTACGAGCAGTACTTC. This sequence encodes CASSFSDNTYEQYF.

In the case of this clonotype: The germline gene is not matched at one end of the junction; a read error may be the cause. The J gene is TRBJ2-7, the V gene TRBV6-4, with TRBD2 matching over 8 bases. The CDR3 consists of 17 residues. Germline CDR1 is MRHNA and CDR2 is SNTAGT. This CDR3 reads CASSDSDSGINSYEQYF. CDR3 DNA: TGCGCCAGCAGTGACTCGGATAGCGGGATTAACTCCTACGAGCAGTACTTC.

This clonotype is classed as medium-sized. This chain connects TRBV6-9 to TRBJ2-1; 15 bases fit TRBD2. J lost 7 bases, V lost 3 bases, and 7 bases had no gene match. CDR1 is MNHGY and CDR2 is SVAAGI in the germline V gene. This CDR3 comprises 17 residues. Here the CDR3 reads CASSYPKGLAGGNEQFF. In DNA form, the CDR3 reads TGTGCCAGCAGTTACCCAAAGGGACTAGCGGGAGGAAATGAGCAGTTCTTC.

Many counts were recorded for this clonotype. The V and J genes are TRBV19 and TRBJ2-2, with 8 bases identical to TRBD1. Germline assignment: CDR1 LNHDA and CDR2 SQIVND (reference sequence). J lost 1 base, V lost 3 bases, and 4 bases had no gene match. The CDR3 is 16 residues long. CDR3 loop: CASSMVRGLNTGELFF. In DNA form, the CDR3 reads TGTGCCAGTAGTATGGTCAGGGGGCTGAACACCGGGGAGCTGTTTTTT.

The rearrangement uses TRBV27 and TRBJ1-2, with D tentatively TRBD1 (6 bases). V was trimmed by 4 bases and J by 3 bases, leaving 21 bases between them. There are 17 residues in the CDR3. Germline V gene data show CDR1 as MNHEY and CDR2 as SMNVEV (reference sequence). The CDR3 reads CASSSLFRGPVDYGYTF. The CDR3 nucleotides read TGTGCCAGCAGTTCCCTCTTCAGGGGTCCGGTGGACTATGGCTACACCTTC.

This clonotype was detected a few times. This may be a read error: a much more frequent sequence differs by one nucleotide. The V and J genes are TRBV5-1 and TRBJ1-1; D gene uncertain. This CDR3 has 13 amino acids. Germline V CDR1 and CDR2: SGHRS, YFSETQ. The CDR3 loop reads CASSMPGYTGAFF. CDR3 nucleotide sequence: TGCGCCAGCAGCATGCCGGGGTACACTGGAGCTTTCTTT.

This clonotype was detected ten times or more. The CDR3 DNA reads as TGCAGTGCTAGAAAGACAGGGAACACAGATACGCAGTATTTT. It is translated as CSARKTGNTDTQYF. The V gene is TRBV20-1, the J gene TRBJ2-3; 7 bases map to TRBD1. Germline-derived CDR1 and CDR2 are DFQATT and SNEGSKA (reference sequence). V was pared by 2 bases and J by 2 bases, with 4 bases of the junction left unmatched. The CDR3 sequence is 14 residues long.

This clonotype was seen many times. DNA for the CDR3: TGCAGTGTCCGGACATACTCTGGAAACACCATATATTTT. This encodes CSVRTYSGNTIYF. The gene calls are TRBV20-1 and TRBJ1-3; D might be TRBD1 (5 bases). This CDR3 is built from 13 residues. V was shortened by 7 bases and J by 0 bases, with 10 bases between the two germline ends. Germline V CDR1 and CDR2: DFQATT, SNEGSKA (reference sequence).

This clonotype was found many times. This chain uses TRBV6-2 or TRBV6-3 with TRBJ1-4, with D perhaps matching TRBD1 (6 bases). The CDR3 extends over 16 amino acids. The V gene lost 5 bases and the J gene lost 8 bases, with 21 bases spanning the gap. From germline, CDR1 is MNHEY and CDR2 SVGEGT. In nucleotides, the CDR3 is TGTGCCAGCAGTGAACTTAAAGGGGGGGGGGACGAAAAACTGTTTTTT. This sequence encodes CASSELKGGGDEKLFF.

Comment on this clonotype: Relative to the germline gene, one junction end is altered; a read error may explain this. J is TRBJ2-1 and V is TRBV6-2 or TRBV6-3; D is perhaps TRBD2 (6 bases). Germline-derived CDR1 and CDR2 are MNHEY and SVGEGT. The CDR3 contains 16 residues. The CDR3 coding sequence is TGCGCCAGCAGTCTGTCGACGGGGGTGATTCGCAATGAGCAGTTCTTC. This translates into CASSLSTGVIRNEQFF.

The rearrangement uses TRBV6-1 and TRBJ1-1; the D is unclear. Germline loops: CDR1 MNHNS, CDR2 SASEGT. This CDR3 is built from 11 residues. V gave up 5 bases and J gave up 1 base, with 2 bases separating them. The CDR3 is CASSKNTEAFF. The CDR3 nucleotides read TGTGCCAGCAGTAAGAACACTGAAGCTTTCTTT.

Note on this clonotype: This likely traces to a read error, being one base from a far larger clone. The chain employs TRBV6-4 and TRBJ1-2, with D tentatively TRBD1 (5 bases). The CDR3 runs to 13 residues. Germline loops: CDR1 MRHNA, CDR2 SNTAGT. The CDR3 DNA reads TGTGCCGGCAGTAATGACAGAAACTATGGCTACACCTTC. This translates into CAGSNDRNYGYTF.

There are many counts of this clonotype. The CDR3 loop is CASSLSAGSVYEQYF. CDR3 nucleotides: TGTGCCAGCAGCCTCAGTGCAGGGTCAGTCTACGAGCAGTACTTC. This sequence joins TRBV4-2 and TRBJ2-7; maybe TRBD1 (5 bases). The CDR3 is 15 amino acids. Germline V gene lookup returns CDR1 LGHNA and CDR2 YNFKEQ. V dropped 4 bases and J dropped 3 bases, with 16 bases sitting between them.

The V and J genes are TRBV20-1 and TRBJ2-3; 12 bases agree with TRBD2. In germline, CDR1 is DFQATT, CDR2 SNEGSKA (reference sequence). The junction had 7 bases not matched to a gene; V was cut back by 5 bases and J by 4 bases. The CDR3 contains 15 residues. The CDR3 protein is CSAEIWTSGADTQYF. The CDR3 DNA reads TGCAGTGCTGAGATCTGGACTAGCGGGGCAGATACGCAGTATTTT.

This clonotype was detected ten times or more. The V and J genes are TRBV10-3 and TRBJ2-7; no clear D. The CDR3 loop spans 11 amino acids. V gave up 2 bases and J gave up 4 bases, with 3 bases separating them. CDR1 and CDR2 from the germline V gene are ENHRY and SYGVKD. As DNA, the CDR3 is TGTGCCATCAGTGAGAGGTACGAGCAGTACTTC. Translation gives CAISERYEQYF.

This clonotype has ten or more counts. The genes are TRBV20-1 and TRBJ2-1; 9 positions agree with TRBD2. Unmatched junction bases numbered 8, after V lost 5 bases and J lost 9 bases. The CDR3 has 13 residues. Germline values: CDR1 DFQATT, CDR2 SNEGSKA (reference sequence). The CDR3 sequence: CSAEAGGQGEQFF. CDR3 sequence (DNA): TGCAGTGCTGAGGCGGGGGGGCAGGGTGAGCAGTTCTTC.